This T cell receptor beta chain was recovered during a study of blood T cell repertoires in COVID-19. In the study overall: From the United States, Italy and Spain came samples of acute and convalescent COVID-19. T cells, B-cell-depleted T cells, or PBMCs supplied cDNA or gDNA.

CDR1 and CDR2 from the germline V gene are MNHEY and SVGAGI. This CDR3 comprises 12 residues. With V trimmed by 6 bases and J by 7 bases, 4 bases remained unmatched. This clone was seen once. In the authors' workflow: Amplification with reference gene primers provided the estimates of nucleated cell counts. Repertoires were generated with immunoSEQ multiplex PCR, while TCRdb's copy carries only in-frame clones and drops some. The DNA was the basis for D and trimming; V, J and clone size are from that table. Among 40,000 or so clones listed, 65% to 90% were seen once. What was sequenced was peripheral blood. The chain is built from TRBV6-5 and TRBJ1-1; 8 nucleotides line up with TRBD1. The sequence derives from a human donor in a cohort sampled during active COVID-19. Here the CDR3 DNA reads TGTGCCAGCAGGAGGACAGGGATTGAAGCTTTCTTT. This sequence encodes CASRRTGIEAFF.